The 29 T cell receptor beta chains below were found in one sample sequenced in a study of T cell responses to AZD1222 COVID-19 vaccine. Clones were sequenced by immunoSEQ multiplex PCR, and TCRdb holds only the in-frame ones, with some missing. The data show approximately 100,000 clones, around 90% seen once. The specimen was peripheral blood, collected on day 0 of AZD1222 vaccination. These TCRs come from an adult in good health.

The CDR3 sequence: CASSPTPEGYNEQFF. The CDR3, as DNA: TGTGCCAGCAGCCCGACCCCGGAGGGGTACAATGAGCAGTTCTTC. V usage is TRBV27 and J usage is TRBJ2-1; TRBD2 might be the D (6 bases). Between the trimmed V and J ends, which lost 6 bases and 4 bases, there was a span of 16 bases. The germline gives CDR1 MNHEY, CDR2 SMNVEV (reference sequence). CDR3 length: 15 amino acids.

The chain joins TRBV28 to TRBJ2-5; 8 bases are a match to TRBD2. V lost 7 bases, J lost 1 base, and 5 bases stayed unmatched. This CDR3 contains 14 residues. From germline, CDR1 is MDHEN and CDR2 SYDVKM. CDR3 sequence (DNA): TGTGCCAGCAAGGGCGGGAGGCCCCAAGAGACCCAGTACTTC. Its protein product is CASKGGRPQETQYF.

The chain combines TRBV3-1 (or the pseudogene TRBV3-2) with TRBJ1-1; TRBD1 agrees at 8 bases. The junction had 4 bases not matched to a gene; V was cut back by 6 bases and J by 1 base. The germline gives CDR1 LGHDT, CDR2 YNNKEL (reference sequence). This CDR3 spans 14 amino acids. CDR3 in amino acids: CASRDREGNTEAFF. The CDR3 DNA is TGTGCCAGCAGGGACAGGGAAGGGAACACTGAAGCTTTCTTT.

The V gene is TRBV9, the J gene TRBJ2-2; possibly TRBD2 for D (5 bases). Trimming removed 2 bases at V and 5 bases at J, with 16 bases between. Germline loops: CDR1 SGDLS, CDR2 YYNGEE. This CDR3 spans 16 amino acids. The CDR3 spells CASSVSRVRGTGELFF. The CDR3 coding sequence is TGTGCCAGCAGCGTTTCTCGGGTCCGAGGGACCGGGGAGCTGTTTTTT.

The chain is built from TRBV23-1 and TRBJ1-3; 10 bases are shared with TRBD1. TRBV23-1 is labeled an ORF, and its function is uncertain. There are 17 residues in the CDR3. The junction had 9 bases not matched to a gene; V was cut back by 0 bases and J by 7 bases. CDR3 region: CASSQSVRDRGWNTIYF. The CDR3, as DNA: TGCGCCAGCAGTCAATCCGTCCGGGACAGGGGATGGAACACCATATATTTT.

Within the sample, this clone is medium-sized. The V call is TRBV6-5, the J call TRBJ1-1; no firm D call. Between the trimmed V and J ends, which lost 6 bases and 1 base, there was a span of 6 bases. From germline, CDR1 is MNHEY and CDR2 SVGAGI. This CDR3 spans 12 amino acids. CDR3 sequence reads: CASRAGNTEAFF. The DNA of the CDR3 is TGTGCCAGCAGGGCAGGGAACACTGAAGCTTTCTTT.

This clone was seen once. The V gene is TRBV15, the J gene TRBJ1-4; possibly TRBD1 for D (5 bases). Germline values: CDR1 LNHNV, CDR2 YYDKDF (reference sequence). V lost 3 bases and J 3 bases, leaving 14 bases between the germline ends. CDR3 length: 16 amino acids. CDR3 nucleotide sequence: TGTGCCACCAGCAGGGGACCCAGGGTTCCTAATGAAAAACTGTTTTTT. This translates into CATSRGPRVPNEKLFF.

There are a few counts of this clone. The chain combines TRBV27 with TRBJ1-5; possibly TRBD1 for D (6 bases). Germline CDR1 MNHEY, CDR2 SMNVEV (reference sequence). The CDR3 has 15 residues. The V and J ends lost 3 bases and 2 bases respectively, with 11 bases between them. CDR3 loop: CASSFGGRGNQPQHF. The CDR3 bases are TGTGCCAGCAGTTTCGGGGGGCGTGGCAATCAGCCCCAGCATTTT.

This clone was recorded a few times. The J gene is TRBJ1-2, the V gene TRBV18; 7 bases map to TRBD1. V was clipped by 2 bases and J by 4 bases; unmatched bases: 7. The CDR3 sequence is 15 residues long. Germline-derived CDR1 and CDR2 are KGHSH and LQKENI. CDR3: CASSPAGGRPYGYTF. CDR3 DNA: TGTGCCAGCTCACCAGCAGGGGGGCGTCCCTATGGCTACACCTTC. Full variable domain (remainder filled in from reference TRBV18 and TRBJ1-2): NAGVMQNPRHLVRRRGQEARLRCSPMKGHSHVYWYRQLPEEGLKFMVYLQKENIIDESGMPKERFSAEFPKEGPSILRIQQVVRGDSAAYFCASSPAGGRPYGYTFGSGTRLTVV.

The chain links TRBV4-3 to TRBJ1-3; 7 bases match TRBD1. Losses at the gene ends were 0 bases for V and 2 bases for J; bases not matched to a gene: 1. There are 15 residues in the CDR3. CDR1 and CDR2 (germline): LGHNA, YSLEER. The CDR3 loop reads CASSQDQGAGNTIYF. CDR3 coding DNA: TGCGCCAGCAGCCAAGATCAGGGGGCTGGAAACACCATATATTTT.

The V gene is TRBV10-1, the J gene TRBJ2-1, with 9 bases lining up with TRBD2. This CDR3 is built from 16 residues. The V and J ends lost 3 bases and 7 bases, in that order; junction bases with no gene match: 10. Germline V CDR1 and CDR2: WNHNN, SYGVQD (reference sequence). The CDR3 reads CASSEGGRAVKNEQFF. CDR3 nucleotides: TGCGCCAGCAGTGAAGGCGGGAGGGCCGTTAAAAATGAGCAGTTCTTC.

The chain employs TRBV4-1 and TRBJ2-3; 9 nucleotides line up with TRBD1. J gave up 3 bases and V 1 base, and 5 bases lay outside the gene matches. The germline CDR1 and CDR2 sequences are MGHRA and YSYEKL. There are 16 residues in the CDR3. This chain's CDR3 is CASSQGTGVVTDTQYF. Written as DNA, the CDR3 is TGCGCCAGCAGCCAAGGGACAGGGGTGGTGACAGATACGCAGTATTTT.

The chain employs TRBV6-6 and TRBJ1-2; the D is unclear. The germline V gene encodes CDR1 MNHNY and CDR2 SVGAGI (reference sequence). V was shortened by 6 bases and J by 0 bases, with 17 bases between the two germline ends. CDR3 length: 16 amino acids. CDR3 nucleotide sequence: TGTGCCAGCAGCTCCCCCCTGGAGGCAACTAACTATGGCTACACCTTC. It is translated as CASSSPLEATNYGYTF.

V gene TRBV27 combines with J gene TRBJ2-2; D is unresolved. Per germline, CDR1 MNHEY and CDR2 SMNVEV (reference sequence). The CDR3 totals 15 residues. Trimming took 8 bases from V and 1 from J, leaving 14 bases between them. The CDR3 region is CASPRHVKNTGELFF. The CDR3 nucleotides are TGTGCCAGCCCTCGACACGTTAAGAACACCGGGGAGCTGTTTTTT.

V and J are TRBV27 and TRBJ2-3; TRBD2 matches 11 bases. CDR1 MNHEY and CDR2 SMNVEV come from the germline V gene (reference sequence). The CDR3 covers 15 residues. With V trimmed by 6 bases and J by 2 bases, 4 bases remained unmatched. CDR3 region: CASRLAGGPTDTQYF. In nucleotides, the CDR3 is TGTGCCAGCAGATTAGCGGGAGGGCCCACAGATACGCAGTATTTT.

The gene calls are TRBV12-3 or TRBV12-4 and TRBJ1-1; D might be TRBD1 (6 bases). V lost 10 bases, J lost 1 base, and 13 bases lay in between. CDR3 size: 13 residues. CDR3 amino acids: CANRRGPNTEAFF. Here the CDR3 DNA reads TGTGCCAACCGTCGGGGGCCGAACACTGAAGCTTTCTTT.

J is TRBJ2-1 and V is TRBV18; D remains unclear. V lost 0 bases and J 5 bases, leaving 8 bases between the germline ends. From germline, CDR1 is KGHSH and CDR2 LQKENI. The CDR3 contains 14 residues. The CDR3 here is CASSPPGIDNEQFF. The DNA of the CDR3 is TGTGCCAGCTCACCACCTGGGATAGACAATGAGCAGTTCTTC.

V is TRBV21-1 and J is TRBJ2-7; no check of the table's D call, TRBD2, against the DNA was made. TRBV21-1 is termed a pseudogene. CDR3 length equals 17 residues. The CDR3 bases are TGTGCCAGCAGCCCCGCGCTTGTATGCTCCTACCCCTACGAGCAGTACTTC. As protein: CASSPALVCSYPYEQYF.

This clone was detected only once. CDR3 nucleotides: TGTGCCAGCAGCCCAACGACAGGGAGGGAACTGTTTTTT. It codes for CASSPTTGRELFF. This rearrangement joins TRBV6-5 to TRBJ1-4; 7 bases are shared with TRBD1. This CDR3 region has 13 residues. V shed 6 bases and J 12 bases; nucleotides not matched to a gene: 10. Per the germline V gene, CDR1 is MNHEY and CDR2 is SVGAGI.

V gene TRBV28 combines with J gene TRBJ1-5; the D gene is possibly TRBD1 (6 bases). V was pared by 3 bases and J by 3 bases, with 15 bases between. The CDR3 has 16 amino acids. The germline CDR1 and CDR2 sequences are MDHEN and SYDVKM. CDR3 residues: CASSFPSQGNNQPQHF. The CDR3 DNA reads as TGTGCCAGCAGTTTCCCATCACAGGGTAACAATCAGCCCCAGCATTTT.

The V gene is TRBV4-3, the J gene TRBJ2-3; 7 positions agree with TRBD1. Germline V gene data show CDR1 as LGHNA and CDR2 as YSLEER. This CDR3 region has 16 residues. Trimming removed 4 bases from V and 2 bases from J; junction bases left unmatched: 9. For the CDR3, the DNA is TGCGCCAGCAGCCCGTTTCCGGGACAGAACACAGATACGCAGTATTTT. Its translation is CASSPFPGQNTDTQYF.

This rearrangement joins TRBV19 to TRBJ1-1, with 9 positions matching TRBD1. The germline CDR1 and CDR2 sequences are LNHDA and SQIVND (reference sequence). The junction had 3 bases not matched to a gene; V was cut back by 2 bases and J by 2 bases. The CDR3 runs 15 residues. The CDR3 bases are TGTGCCAGTAGTATACCGGGACAGGGAAACACTGAAGCTTTCTTT. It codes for CASSIPGQGNTEAFF.

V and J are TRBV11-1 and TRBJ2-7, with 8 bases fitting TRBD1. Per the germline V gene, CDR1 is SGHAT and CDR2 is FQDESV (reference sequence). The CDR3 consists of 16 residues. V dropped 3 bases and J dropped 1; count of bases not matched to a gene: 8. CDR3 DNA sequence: TGTGCCAGCAGCTTCCGTTGGACAGGGACATCCTACGAGCAGTACTTC. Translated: CASSFRWTGTSYEQYF.

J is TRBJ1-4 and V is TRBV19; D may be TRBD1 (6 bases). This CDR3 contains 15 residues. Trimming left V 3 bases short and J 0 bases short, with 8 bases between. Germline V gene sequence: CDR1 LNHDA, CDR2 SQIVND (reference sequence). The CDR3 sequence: CASSIQGTTNEKLFF. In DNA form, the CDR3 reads TGTGCCAGTAGTATCCAGGGGACAACTAATGAAAAACTGTTTTTT.

CDR3 DNA sequence: TGCAGCGTTGCAAGATTTTCAGCAACCTACAATGAGCAGTTCTTC. Its translation is CSVARFSATYNEQFF. The chain carries TRBV29-1 and TRBJ2-1; D is unclear. Germline loops: CDR1 SQVTM, CDR2 ANQGSEA. The V end was cut by 4 bases, the J end by 2 bases, with 15 bases between. CDR3 length equals 15 residues.

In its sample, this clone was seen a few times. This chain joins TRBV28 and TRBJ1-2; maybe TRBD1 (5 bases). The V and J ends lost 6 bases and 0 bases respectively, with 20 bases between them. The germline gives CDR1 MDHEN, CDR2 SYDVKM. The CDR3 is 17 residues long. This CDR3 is CASSRYGGGSANYGYTF. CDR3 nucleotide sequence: TGTGCCAGCAGCCGATATGGGGGGGGTTCAGCTAACTATGGCTACACCTTC.

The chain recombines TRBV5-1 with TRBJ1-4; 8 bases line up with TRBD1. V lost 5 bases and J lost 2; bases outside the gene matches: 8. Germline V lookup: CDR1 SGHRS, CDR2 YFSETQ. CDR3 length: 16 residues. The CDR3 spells CASSLTGDGTNEKLFF. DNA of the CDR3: TGCGCCAGCAGTCTGACAGGGGATGGTACTAATGAAAAACTGTTTTTT.

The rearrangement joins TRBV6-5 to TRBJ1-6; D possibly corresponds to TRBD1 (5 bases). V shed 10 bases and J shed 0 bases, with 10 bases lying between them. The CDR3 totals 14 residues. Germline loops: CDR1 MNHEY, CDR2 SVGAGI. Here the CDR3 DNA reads TGTGCCACCTCGGGGGGCTCCTATAATTCACCCCTCCACTTT. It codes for CATSGGSYNSPLHF.

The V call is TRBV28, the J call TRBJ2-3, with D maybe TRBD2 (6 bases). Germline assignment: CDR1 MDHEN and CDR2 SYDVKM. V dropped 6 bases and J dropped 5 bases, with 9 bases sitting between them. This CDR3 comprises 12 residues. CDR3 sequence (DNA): TGTGCCAGCAGCCAGACTAGAGATACGCAGTATTTT. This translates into CASSQTRDTQYF.